These 26 T cell receptor beta chains were sequenced from one sample in a study of blood T cell repertoires in COVID-19. The table came from immunoSEQ multiplex PCR; TCRdb's copy has only in-frame clones and leaves some out. The sample has about 87,000 clones; around 87% are singletons. Sequencing input: peripheral blood. These TCRs come from a man aged 35-49 years with acute or convalescent COVID-19.

The V gene is TRBV29-1, the J gene TRBJ2-7; 12 nucleotides line up with TRBD1. V lost 5 bases to trimming and J lost 5 bases; unmatched junction nucleotides: 1. The CDR3 consists of 12 residues. Looked up from germline, CDR1 is SQVTM and CDR2 is ANQGSEA. The CDR3 coding sequence is TGCAGCGTTCGGGACAGGGGGCACGAGCAGTACTTC. Translated: CSVRDRGHEQYF.

This sequence joins TRBV7-9 and TRBJ2-3, with a possible D match to TRBD2 (6 bases). The CDR3 contains 15 residues. Trimming took off 5 bases at V and 2 bases at J, with 14 bases between the two ends. Germline lookup yields CDR1 SEHNR and CDR2 FQNEAQ (reference sequence). Here the CDR3 reads CASSLRAGSTDTQYF. The CDR3 region has the DNA TGTGCCAGCAGCCTCCGAGCGGGTTCCACAGATACGCAGTATTTT.

The chain is built from TRBV11-2 and TRBJ2-7, with TRBD1 as a possible D gene (5 bases). V shed 5 bases and J shed 5 bases, with 19 bases lying between them. Germline-derived CDR1 and CDR2 are SGHAT and FQNNGV. The CDR3 totals 15 residues. DNA of the CDR3: TGTGCCAGCAGCCCCCAACAGTCTGGCAGGGACGAGCAGTACTTC. Encoded protein: CASSPQQSGRDEQYF. Full variable domain (missing parts from reference TRBV11-2 and TRBJ2-7): EAGVAQSPRYKIIEKRQSVAFWCNPISGHATLYWYQQILGQGPKLLIQFQNNGVVDDSQLPKDRFSAERLKGVDSTLKIQPAKLEDSAVYLCASSPQQSGRDEQYFGPGTRLTVT.

This chain links TRBV29-1 with TRBJ1-1; 7 nucleotides agree with TRBD1. The CDR3 is 13 residues long. CDR1 and CDR2 (germline): SQVTM, ANQGSEA. The J segment lost 2 bases and the V segment lost 6 bases, leaving 6 bases of the junction unmatched. The CDR3 DNA reads TGCAGCGTCCCTACAGGGGCTAACACTGAAGCTTTCTTT. It translates to CSVPTGANTEAFF.

As DNA, the CDR3 is TGTGCCAGCAGCTTAGATGCTAGCGGGAGCTACACCGGGGAGCTGTTTTTT. It yields the protein CASSLDASGSYTGELFF. V usage is TRBV13 and J usage is TRBJ2-2, with TRBD2 matching 10 bases. CDR1 PRHDT and CDR2 FYEKMQ come from the germline V gene (reference sequence). The CDR3 extends over 17 amino acids. Germline trimming cut 1 base from V and 3 bases from J; bases unmatched to any gene: 5. The full variable domain, rest sourced from reference TRBV13 and TRBJ2-2, is AAGVIQSPRHLIKEKRETATLKCYPIPRHDTVYWYQQGPGQDPQFLISFYEKMQSDKGSIPDRFSAQQFSDYHSELNMSSLELGDSALYFCASSLDASGSYTGELFFGEGSRLTVL.

The chain has TRBV10-3 and TRBJ2-2; unclear D gene. This CDR3 is 14 amino acids long. Trimming shortened V by 7 bases and J by 2 bases, and 11 bases separated the two germline ends. Germline assignment: CDR1 ENHRY and CDR2 SYGVKD. The CDR3 loop is CAITGRSNTGELFF. DNA for the CDR3: TGTGCCATCACCGGCAGGTCCAACACCGGGGAGCTGTTTTTT.

The chain is built from TRBV12-5 and TRBJ2-1, with 10 bases lining up with TRBD2. Germline lookup yields CDR1 LGHNT and CDR2 FRNRAP. The CDR3 consists of 16 residues. Trimming cost V 1 base and J 9 bases; bases outside gene matches: 9. CDR3 DNA sequence: TGTGCTAGTGGTTTGGCCTCTAGCGGGAGTCTGAGTGAGCAGTTCTTC. Translated, it gives CASGLASSGSLSEQFF.

This chain links TRBV19 with TRBJ1-5; D unclear. This CDR3 is built from 15 residues. Trimming stripped 6 bases from V and 0 bases from J, with 12 bases between. CDR1 is LNHDA, CDR2 SQIVND, per germline (reference sequence). The CDR3 is CASSRILNSNQPQHF. For the CDR3, the DNA is TGTGCCAGTAGCAGGATCTTGAATAGCAATCAGCCCCAGCATTTT.

Many counts were recorded for this clone. This chain connects TRBV7-9 to TRBJ2-7, with 9 bases aligning to TRBD2. Germline trimming cut 0 bases from V and 7 bases from J; bases unmatched to any gene: 4. CDR1 and CDR2 (germline): SEHNR, FQNEAQ (reference sequence). The CDR3 spans 14 residues. The chain's CDR3 is CASSLASGSFEQYF. The CDR3 region has the DNA TGTGCCAGCAGCTTAGCTAGCGGGAGTTTTGAGCAGTACTTC.

This chain uses TRBV4-1 with TRBJ1-2; D is ambiguous. Trimming shortened V by 1 base and J by 7 bases, and 13 bases separated the two germline ends. The length of the CDR3 is 14 residues. Germline V gene data show CDR1 as MGHRA and CDR2 as YSYEKL. The CDR3 reads CASSQAQISGGYTF. CDR3 sequence (DNA): TGCGCCAGCAGCCAAGCCCAAATCAGTGGTGGCTACACCTTC.

The rearrangement uses TRBV5-5 and TRBJ1-3, with D perhaps TRBD1 (5 bases). The CDR3 loop spans 14 amino acids. CDR1 is SGHKS and CDR2 is YYEKEE in the germline V gene (reference sequence). V was shortened by 2 bases and J by 4 bases, with 10 bases between the two germline ends. As DNA, the CDR3 is TGTGCCAGCAGCTTCTGGGGCTCGGGAAACACCATATATTTT. Translated, it gives CASSFWGSGNTIYF.

This clone occurred once. The chain combines TRBV7-2 with TRBJ1-4; unclear D gene. The CDR3 covers 15 residues. Germline V lookup: CDR1 SGHTA, CDR2 FQGNSA. The V gene lost 1 base and the J gene lost 0 bases, with 6 bases spanning the gap. CDR3 sequence (DNA): TGTGCCAGCAGCTTAGACGCGGCAACTAATGAAAAACTGTTTTTT. It encodes CASSLDAATNEKLFF.

This rearrangement joins TRBV11-2 to TRBJ2-7; no reliable D call. Germline lookup yields CDR1 SGHAT and CDR2 FQNNGV. The V end lost 3 bases, the J end lost 3 bases, and 9 bases lay between the germline ends. The CDR3 loop spans 13 amino acids. CDR3 nucleotides: TGTGCCAGCAGCTTGCCACCCGGCTACGAGCAGTACTTC. Encoded protein: CASSLPPGYEQYF.

V and J are TRBV7-9 and TRBJ2-2, with D possibly matching TRBD2 (5 bases). The CDR3 has 14 residues. The germline V gene encodes CDR1 SEHNR and CDR2 FQNEAQ (reference sequence). Trimming pared 1 base from V and 5 bases from J, leaving 8 bases between. CDR3 nucleotide sequence: TGTGCCAGCAGCTTAGGGTCGGGAACCGGGGAGCTGTTTTTT. Protein product: CASSLGSGTGELFF. Full variable domain (remainder filled in from reference TRBV7-9 and TRBJ2-2): DTGVSQNPRHKITKRGQNVTFRCDPISEHNRLYWYRQTLGQGPEFLTYFQNEAQLEKSRLLSDRFSAERPKGSFSTLEIQRTEQGDSAMYLCASSLGSGTGELFFGEGSRLTVL.

The chain joins TRBV21-1 to TRBJ2-7; TRBD1 is the table's D call and was not checked against the DNA. TRBV21-1 is given as a pseudogene. The CDR3 has 15 residues. CDR3 DNA: TGTGCCAGCAGCGCTGGGACAGGGGATACCTACGAGCAGTACTTC. It codes for CASSAGTGDTYEQYF.

This chain connects TRBV15 to TRBJ2-7; 9 positions match TRBD1. The V gene end was trimmed by 4 bases and the J gene end by 3 bases; junction bases not matched to a gene: 1. The CDR3 covers 13 residues. The germline V gene has CDR1 LNHNV and CDR2 YYDKDF (reference sequence). For the CDR3, the DNA is TGTGCCACCAGCAAGGGACAGGGCTACGAGCAGTACTTC. Residues: CATSKGQGYEQYF.

This chain joins TRBV5-1 and TRBJ2-5; TRBD1 might be the D (6 bases). This CDR3 comprises 16 residues. Trimming pared 0 bases from V and 0 bases from J, leaving 12 bases between. Germline values: CDR1 SGHRS, CDR2 YFSETQ. CDR3: CASSLGGWTDQETQYF. The CDR3 region has the DNA TGCGCCAGCAGCTTGGGGGGTTGGACAGACCAAGAGACCCAGTACTTC.

The chain combines TRBV5-1 with TRBJ1-2; D unresolved. CDR3 size: 14 residues. Trimming cost V 0 bases and J 2 bases, with 8 bases left between them. CDR1 SGHRS and CDR2 YFSETQ come from the germline V gene. The CDR3: CASSLDVGNYGYTF. The CDR3, as DNA: TGCGCCAGCAGCTTGGATGTCGGGAACTATGGCTACACCTTC.

This clone was counted a few times. This chain uses TRBV5-3 with TRBJ1-2, with D hard to call. TRBV5-3 is sorted into the ORF group, with uncertain function. The CDR3 spans 9 residues. Trimming took off 5 bases at V and 8 bases at J, with 4 bases between the two ends. The CDR3 is CARREGYTF. CDR3 bases: TGTGCCAGAAGGGAGGGCTACACCTTC.

This chain uses TRBV4-3 with TRBJ1-5; D is ambiguous. This CDR3 spans 14 amino acids. V was trimmed by 4 bases and J by 7 bases, leaving 14 bases between them. Germline CDR1 and CDR2: LGHNA and YSLEER. The DNA of the CDR3 is TGCGCCAGCAGCCCCCAAGACGGGGTACAGCCCCAGCATTTT. It translates to CASSPQDGVQPQHF.

The CDR3 protein is CASRTGSTYQPQHF. CDR3 coding DNA: TGTGCCAGCAGGACAGGGTCGACATATCAGCCCCAGCATTTT. This chain uses TRBV6-5 with TRBJ1-5; 7 bases align to TRBD1. The trim removed 6 bases at V and 5 bases at J, leaving 7 bases unmatched. CDR1 and CDR2 from the germline V gene are MNHEY and SVGAGI. The CDR3 covers 14 residues.

CDR3 bases: TGCGCCAGCAGCTTAAGACAGGGGACGGGGGATTCACCCCTCCACTTT. It specifies CASSLRQGTGDSPLHF. The chain employs TRBV5-1 and TRBJ1-6; 8 positions agree with TRBD1. CDR1 is SGHRS, CDR2 YFSETQ, per germline. This CDR3 spans 16 amino acids. Trimming took 2 bases from V and 8 from J; bases not matched to a gene: 9. Looking up the rest from reference TRBV5-1 and TRBJ1-6 gives the full variable domain: KAGVTQTPRYLIKTRGQQVTLSCSPISGHRSVSWYQQTPGQGLQFLFEYFSETQRNKGNFPGRFSGRQFSNSRSEMNVSTLELGDSALYLCASSLRQGTGDSPLHFGNGTRLTVT.

The chain is built from TRBV3-1 (or the pseudogene TRBV3-2) and TRBJ2-2; no clear D. CDR1 and CDR2 from the germline V gene are LGHDT and YNNKEL (reference sequence). The CDR3 covers 15 residues. The V end lost 4 bases, the J end lost 4 bases, and 13 bases lay between the germline ends. Here the CDR3 reads CASSRNHHITGELFF. The CDR3 DNA follows: TGTGCCAGCAGCCGTAACCACCACATCACCGGGGAGCTGTTTTTT.

The chain recombines TRBV25-1 with TRBJ2-5, with TRBD1 identical over 7 bases. CDR1 and CDR2 (germline): MGHDK, SYGVNS. This CDR3 region has 15 residues. With V trimmed by 3 bases and J by 2 bases, 6 bases remained unmatched. In DNA form, the CDR3 reads TGTGCCAGCAGTGAGGGACAGACTCAACAAGAGACCCAGTACTTC. Protein sequence: CASSEGQTQQETQYF.

The chain recombines TRBV6-5 with TRBJ2-5; TRBD2 is a possible D gene (6 bases). This CDR3 region has 14 residues. V shed 6 bases and J shed 1 base, with 12 bases lying between them. Germline CDR1 and CDR2: MNHEY and SVGAGI. DNA of the CDR3: TGTGCCAGCAGCCCCGGGACTGGCCAAGAGACCCAGTACTTC. This gives the protein CASSPGTGQETQYF.

This chain uses TRBV19 with TRBJ1-5, with 8 bases that match TRBD1. The CDR3 sequence is 17 residues long. After removal of 4 bases from V and 0 bases from J, the junction contained 8 bases not matched to a gene. The germline V gene encodes CDR1 LNHDA and CDR2 SQIVND (reference sequence). CDR3 sequence reads: CASSTGQGVYSNQPQHF. CDR3 bases: TGTGCCAGTAGTACCGGACAGGGCGTTTATAGCAATCAGCCCCAGCATTTT.